One and the same sample provided the 30 T cell receptor beta chains below, sequenced in a study of T cells in Graves' hyperthyroidism and ophthalmopathy. RNA transcripts provided the source from which TCR beta CDR3 regions were amplified. First-round RT-PCR targeting the TCR CDR3 was performed with the HTBI primer set. In TCRdb, the multiplex PCR reads were re-called with MiXCR into one record per CDR3 protein. The sample has 250,000 or so distinct CDR3 sequences; about 15% are singletons. Sequencing was performed on blood. The receptors were sampled from a woman aged 50 to 65 with Graves' hyperthyroidism that later progressed to Graves' ophthalmopathy.

This clonotype appeared many times. V is TRBV27 and J is TRBJ2-5; 9 bases align to TRBD2. The germline V gene has CDR1 MNHEY and CDR2 SMNVEV (reference sequence). The CDR3 totals 16 residues. V dropped 2 bases and J dropped 4; count of bases not matched to a gene: 8. CDR3 sequence: CASSLQASGDGETQYF. CDR3 sequence (DNA): TGTGCCAGCAGTTTACAGGCTAGCGGGGATGGAGAGACCCAGTACTTC.

This clonotype came up a few times. This could be a read error, since a much larger clone is one nucleotide away. The CDR3 sequence: CASSSRQGAGYGHTF. For the CDR3, the DNA is TGTGCCAGCAGTTCCCGGCAGGGGGCCGGCTATGGCCACACCTTC. The gene calls are TRBV12-3 or TRBV12-4 and TRBJ1-2; TRBD1 matches 8 bases. The CDR3 is 15 amino acids.

In this sample, this clonotype turned up many times. The chain couples TRBV6-2 or TRBV6-3 to TRBJ2-1, with TRBD2 identical over 10 bases. In germline, CDR1 is MNHEY, CDR2 SVGEGT. V shed 0 bases, J shed 7 bases, and the junction held 9 bases outside the gene matches. The CDR3 is 17 residues long. CDR3 DNA: TGTGCCAGCAGTTACTCCAAGCGGGAGGGCCGTAGGAATGAGCAGTTCTTC. Translation: CASSYSKREGRRNEQFF.

This clonotype was seen ten or more times. The genes are TRBV29-1 and TRBJ2-7; 8 bases align to TRBD2. V lost 0 bases, J lost 1 base, and 8 bases stayed unmatched. This CDR3 is 16 amino acids long. CDR1 is SQVTM and CDR2 is ANQGSEA in the germline V gene. CDR3 DNA sequence: TGCAGCGTTGAAGATGGAAGTAGCGGGGAGTCCTACGAGCAGTACTTC. This sequence encodes CSVEDGSSGESYEQYF.

This clonotype was counted only a few times. The V call is TRBV7-9, the J call TRBJ1-2; D remains unclear. This CDR3 has 16 residues. Germline CDR1 reads SEHNR; CDR2 reads FQNEAQ (reference sequence). V shed 0 bases and J shed 5 bases, with 16 bases lying between them. The CDR3 bases are TGTGCCAGCAGCTTAGCTTTTGCGTTAGAAAGTTATGGCTACACCTTC. Its translation is CASSLAFALESYGYTF.

This clonotype was observed many times. The chain uses TRBV10-3 and TRBJ2-5, with D tentatively TRBD2 (5 bases). Germline values: CDR1 ENHRY, CDR2 SYGVKD. Trimming pared 7 bases from V and 1 base from J, leaving 10 bases between. The CDR3 is made up of 13 amino acids. The DNA of the CDR3 is TGTGCCATCACGGAGGATGTCCAAGAGACCCAGTACTTC. Translation: CAITEDVQETQYF.

Worth noting for this clonotype: A much bigger clone sits one base away, suggesting this may be a read error. The chain recombines TRBV13 with TRBJ2-1, with 13 bases fitting TRBD2. In germline, CDR1 is PRHDT, CDR2 FYEKMQ (reference sequence). This CDR3 spans 15 amino acids. V gave up 5 bases and J gave up 6 bases; unmatched junction bases: 4. CDR3 in DNA: TGTGCCAGCAGCCACCGGACTAGCGGGAGCAATGAGCAGTTCTTC. This encodes CASSHRTSGSNEQFF.

Ten or more counts support this clonotype. The rearrangement uses TRBV3-1 and TRBJ2-4, with 9 bases that match TRBD1. The CDR3 spans 22 residues. CDR1 LGHDT and CDR2 YNNKEL come from the germline V gene (reference sequence). The J segment lost 1 base and the V segment lost 0 bases, leaving 19 bases of the junction unmatched. As DNA, the CDR3 is TGTGCCAGCAGCCAAGATTCCGGGGGACAGGGAGCACCGGAGGGGGCCAAAAACATTCAGTACTTC. Translation gives CASSQDSGGQGAPEGAKNIQYF.

This clonotype was seen repeatedly, ten times or more. V and J are TRBV28 and TRBJ2-3; D remains ambiguous. The CDR3 is made up of 15 amino acids. V was pared by 8 bases and J by 2 bases, with 17 bases between. CDR1 and CDR2 from the germline V gene are MDHEN and SYDVKM. Here the CDR3 reads CASLTAGFPTDTQYF. Here the CDR3 DNA reads TGTGCCAGCCTCACGGCCGGGTTTCCCACAGATACGCAGTATTTT. The complete variable domain, with remaining parts taken from reference TRBV28 and TRBJ2-3, reads DVKVTQSSRYLVKRTGEKVFLECVQDMDHENMFWYRQDPGLGLRLIYFSYDVKMKEKGDIPEGYSVSREKKERFSLILESASTNQTSMYLCASLTAGFPTDTQYFGPGTRLTVL.

This clonotype was seen many times. The V call is TRBV30, the J call TRBJ2-5; D may correspond to TRBD1 or TRBD2 (6 bases each). CDR3 length equals 12 residues. V lost 1 base and J 5 bases, leaving 8 bases between the germline ends. Germline V CDR1 and CDR2: GTSNPN, SVGIG (reference sequence). The CDR3 sequence: CAWSGGGETQYF. The CDR3 coding sequence is TGTGCCTGGAGTGGAGGGGGGGAGACCCAGTACTTC. Together with reference TRBV30 and TRBJ2-5, the CDR3 gives the full variable domain: SQTIHQWPATLVQPVGSPLSLECTVEGTSNPNLYWYRQAAGRGLQLLFYSVGIGQISSEVPQNLSASRPQDRQFILSSKKLLLSDSGFYLCAWSGGGETQYFGPGTRLLVL.

Ten or more counts support this clonotype. This chain connects TRBV5-1 to TRBJ2-7; D call uncertain. Germline V lookup: CDR1 SGHRS, CDR2 YFSETQ. V was cut by 2 bases and J by 4 bases, with 16 bases left in between. This CDR3 is built from 15 residues. This CDR3 is CASSLEAGEVYEQYF. The CDR3 DNA reads TGCGCCAGCAGCTTAGAGGCAGGTGAGGTTTACGAGCAGTACTTC.

This clonotype was observed at least ten times. The V and J genes are TRBV10-3 and TRBJ2-7, with 7 bases that match TRBD1. V lost 11 bases, J lost 3 bases, and 16 bases stayed unmatched. CDR3 length: 15 residues. Germline CDR1 is ENHRY and CDR2 is SYGVKD. The CDR3 nucleotides read TGTGCCGTCTCAACCACCGGGACAGCCGACTACGAGCAGTACTTC. This translates into CAVSTTGTADYEQYF.

This clonotype came up many times. This chain connects TRBV7-8 to TRBJ1-4; 8 bases are a match to TRBD1. CDR1 and CDR2 from the germline V gene are SGHVS and FQNEAQ. This CDR3 has 14 residues. V lost 6 bases to trimming and J lost 6 bases; unmatched junction nucleotides: 6. The DNA for the CDR3 is TGTGCCAGCAGGACGACAGGGGAGGATGAAAAACTGTTTTTT. Translation gives CASRTTGEDEKLFF. Supplemented by reference TRBV7-8 and TRBJ1-4, the full variable domain reads GAGVSQSPRYKVAKRGQDVALRCDPISGHVSLFWYQQALGQGPEFLTYFQNEAQLDKSGLPSDRFFAERPEGSVSTLKIQRTQQEDSAVYLCASRTTGEDEKLFFGSGTQLSVL.

The chain couples TRBV9 to TRBJ1-6; 7 bases fit TRBD1. The CDR3 spans 14 residues. Unmatched junction bases numbered 8, after V lost 5 bases and J lost 9 bases. Per the germline V gene, CDR1 is SGDLS and CDR2 is YYNGEE. The CDR3 DNA reads as TGTGCCAGCAGTGAGACAGGGATGGTTTCACCCCTCCACTTT. This encodes CASSETGMVSPLHF.

This clonotype was counted at least ten times. The gene calls are TRBV13 and TRBJ1-4; a weak D match, TRBD1 (5 bases). CDR1 is PRHDT and CDR2 is FYEKMQ in the germline V gene (reference sequence). V was pared by 6 bases and J by 4 bases, with 15 bases between. The CDR3 loop spans 15 amino acids. CDR3 nucleotides: TGTGCCAGCAGGACAGCTGGGACTCTTAATGAAAAACTGTTTTTT. Amino acid sequence: CASRTAGTLNEKLFF.

The chain links TRBV29-1 to TRBJ1-1, with 7 bases matching TRBD1. The CDR3 is made up of 13 amino acids. V shed 6 bases and J 2 bases; nucleotides not matched to a gene: 6. Germline CDR1 reads SQVTM; CDR2 reads ANQGSEA. CDR3 residues: CSVRGQLNTEAFF. CDR3 nucleotides: TGCAGCGTCAGGGGACAGCTCAACACTGAAGCTTTCTTT. Looking up the rest from reference TRBV29-1 and TRBJ1-1 gives the full variable domain: SAVISQKPSRDICQRGTSLTIQCQVDSQVTMMFWYRQQPGQSLTLIATANQGSEATYESGFVIDKFPISRPNLTFSTLTVSNMSPEDSSIYLCSVRGQLNTEAFFGQGTRLTVV.

This clonotype was counted ten times or more. CDR3 DNA sequence: TGTGCCAGCTCTCCGGGACTCACTAGCAATCAGCCCCAGCATTTT. Translating gives CASSPGLTSNQPQHF. This rearrangement joins TRBV18 to TRBJ1-5; maybe TRBD1 (5 bases). The germline V gene encodes CDR1 KGHSH and CDR2 LQKENI. V gave up 6 bases and J gave up 0 bases, with 12 bases separating them. The CDR3 has 15 amino acids.

This clonotype was found many times. The chain uses TRBV5-1 and TRBJ2-7, with TRBD2 matching 10 bases. V lost 0 bases to trimming and J lost 0 bases; unmatched junction nucleotides: 9. This CDR3 has 18 residues. Germline CDR1 reads SGHRS; CDR2 reads YFSETQ. The DNA for the CDR3 is TGCGCCAGCAGCTTGGGTCTACTAGCGGGGCGGTTCTCCTACGAGCAGTACTTC. Translation gives CASSLGLLAGRFSYEQYF.

Ten or more counts support this clonotype. V gene TRBV2 combines with J gene TRBJ1-5, with 8 bases matching TRBD1. V was clipped by 4 bases and J by 4 bases; unmatched bases: 6. Per the germline V gene, CDR1 is SNHLY and CDR2 is FYNNEI. The CDR3 runs 15 residues. The CDR3 DNA reads TGTGCCAGCAGTGGGGCAGGGGGCCTTAATCAGCCCCAGCATTTT. Residues: CASSGAGGLNQPQHF.

This clonotype was detected ten times or more. The chain is built from TRBV6-6 and TRBJ1-5; D is undetermined. The germline V and J ends were trimmed by 2 bases and 4 bases, with 12 bases remaining between them. Germline CDR1 reads MNHNY; CDR2 reads SVGAGI (reference sequence). The CDR3 runs 15 residues. The CDR3 region is CASSYTRQRNQPQHF. The CDR3 region has the DNA TGTGCCAGCAGTTACACACGGCAGCGTAATCAGCCCCAGCATTTT.

This clonotype was observed at least ten times. J is TRBJ2-3 and V is TRBV6-1; 9 bases are a match to TRBD1. J lost 1 base, V lost 5 bases, and 1 base had no gene match. Germline CDR1 and CDR2: MNHNS and SASEGT. The CDR3 runs to 14 residues. In nucleotides, the CDR3 is TGTGCCAGCAGTCGGACAGGGGGCACAGATACGCAGTATTTT. Translated: CASSRTGGTDTQYF.

The chain is built from TRBV30 and TRBJ2-1; D is uncertain. Trimming cost V 0 bases and J 2 bases, with 5 bases left between them. The germline V gene encodes CDR1 GTSNPN and CDR2 SVGIG (reference sequence). This CDR3 spans 13 amino acids. The CDR3: CAWSVLTYNEQFF. CDR3 DNA: TGTGCCTGGAGTGTATTGACCTACAATGAGCAGTTCTTC.

The CDR3: CSARLDRDVAEAFF. DNA for the CDR3: TGCAGTGCTAGATTGGACAGGGACGTCGCTGAAGCTTTCTTT. The chain combines TRBV20-1 with TRBJ1-1; 8 nucleotides match TRBD1. CDR1 DFQATT and CDR2 SNEGSKA come from the germline V gene (reference sequence). J lost 6 bases, V lost 2 bases, and 8 bases had no gene match. This CDR3 region has 14 residues.

Comments on this clonotype: This sequence may be a read error, since a much larger clone differs from it by one base. The rearrangement joins TRBV5-6 to TRBJ2-7, with TRBD1 matching over 7 bases. CDR1 is SGHDT and CDR2 is YYEEEE in the germline V gene. The CDR3 is 14 amino acids. Losses at the gene ends were 7 bases for V and 0 bases for J; bases not matched to a gene: 7. The chain's CDR3 is CASGQGQSSYEQYF. CDR3 in DNA: TGTGCCAGCGGCCAGGGACAGTCCTCCTACGAGCAGTACTTC.

The chain carries TRBV4-1 and TRBJ2-1; maybe TRBD1 (5 bases). Trimming stripped 0 bases from V and 10 bases from J, with 22 bases between. This CDR3 contains 17 residues. Germline V gene sequence: CDR1 MGHRA, CDR2 YSYEKL. As DNA, the CDR3 is TGCGCCAGCAGCCAAGATTATGCCCAGGCCTGGGGCGACGAGCAGTTCTTC. Translating it yields CASSQDYAQAWGDEQFF.

This clonotype has at least ten counts. J is TRBJ2-7 and V is TRBV29-1; 7 bases are a match to TRBD1. V trimming: 2 bases; J trimming: 3 bases; junction bases outside the gene matches: 4. There are 13 residues in the CDR3. CDR1 and CDR2 from the germline V gene are SQVTM and ANQGSEA. CDR3 nucleotide sequence: TGCAGCGTTGAAATGGGGACAGTCTACGAGCAGTACTTC. Its translation is CSVEMGTVYEQYF.

This clonotype has at least ten counts. The rearrangement uses TRBV7-2 and TRBJ2-5, with 8 positions matching TRBD1. The CDR3 spans 14 residues. The V and J ends lost 5 bases and 5 bases, in that order; junction bases with no gene match: 7. Germline lookup yields CDR1 SGHTA and CDR2 FQGNSA. For the CDR3, the DNA is TGTGCCAGCAGCCCGTACAGGGGGTGGGAGACCCAGTACTTC. It yields the protein CASSPYRGWETQYF. The complete variable domain, with remaining parts taken from reference TRBV7-2 and TRBJ2-5, reads GAGVSQSPSNKVTEKGKDVELRCDPISGHTALYWYRQSLGQGLEFLIYFQGNSAPDKSGLPSDRFSAERTGGSVSTLTIQRTQQEDSAVYLCASSPYRGWETQYFGPGTRLLVL.

This clonotype appeared many times. The CDR3 is CASSLEFGEGYTF. In DNA, the CDR3 is TGTGCCAGCAGCTTGGAATTTGGGGAGGGCTACACCTTC. V usage is TRBV5-5 and J usage is TRBJ1-2; D gene unclear. Per the germline V gene, CDR1 is SGHKS and CDR2 is YYEKEE (reference sequence). The ends were cut back, 0 bases at V and 8 bases at J, with 11 bases in the middle. The CDR3 loop spans 13 amino acids.

This clonotype appeared many times. The chain uses TRBV11-2 and TRBJ2-7; D is unclear. Trimming pared 5 bases from V and 4 bases from J, leaving 12 bases between. The V gene's germline CDR1 is SGHAT and CDR2 FQNNGV. This CDR3 is built from 13 residues. For the CDR3, the DNA is TGTGCCAGCAGCCCAAACCGCCGGTACGAGCAGTACTTC. This gives the protein CASSPNRRYEQYF.

This clonotype was found a few times. This chain uses TRBV19 with TRBJ1-1, with TRBD1 identical over 10 bases. The CDR3 contains 12 residues. With 10 bases clipped from V and 7 bases from J, the junction kept 6 bases outside the gene matches. The germline gives CDR1 LNHDA, CDR2 SQIVND (reference sequence). CDR3 sequence reads: CATTDRGREAFF. For the CDR3, the DNA is TGTGCCACAACCGACAGGGGGCGTGAAGCTTTCTTT.